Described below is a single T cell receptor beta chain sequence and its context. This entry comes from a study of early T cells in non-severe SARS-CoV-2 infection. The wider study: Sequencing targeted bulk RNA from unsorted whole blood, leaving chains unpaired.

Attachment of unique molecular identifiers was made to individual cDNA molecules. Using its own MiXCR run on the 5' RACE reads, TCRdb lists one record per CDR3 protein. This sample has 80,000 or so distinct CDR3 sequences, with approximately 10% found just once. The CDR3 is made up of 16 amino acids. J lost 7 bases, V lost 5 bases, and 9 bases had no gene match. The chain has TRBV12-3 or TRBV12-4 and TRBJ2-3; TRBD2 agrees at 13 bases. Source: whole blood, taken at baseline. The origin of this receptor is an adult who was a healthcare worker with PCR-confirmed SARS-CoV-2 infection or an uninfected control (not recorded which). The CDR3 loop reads CASSPTSGGAVNTQYF. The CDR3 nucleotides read TGTGCCAGCAGTCCCACTAGCGGGGGGGCCGTAAATACGCAGTATTTT.